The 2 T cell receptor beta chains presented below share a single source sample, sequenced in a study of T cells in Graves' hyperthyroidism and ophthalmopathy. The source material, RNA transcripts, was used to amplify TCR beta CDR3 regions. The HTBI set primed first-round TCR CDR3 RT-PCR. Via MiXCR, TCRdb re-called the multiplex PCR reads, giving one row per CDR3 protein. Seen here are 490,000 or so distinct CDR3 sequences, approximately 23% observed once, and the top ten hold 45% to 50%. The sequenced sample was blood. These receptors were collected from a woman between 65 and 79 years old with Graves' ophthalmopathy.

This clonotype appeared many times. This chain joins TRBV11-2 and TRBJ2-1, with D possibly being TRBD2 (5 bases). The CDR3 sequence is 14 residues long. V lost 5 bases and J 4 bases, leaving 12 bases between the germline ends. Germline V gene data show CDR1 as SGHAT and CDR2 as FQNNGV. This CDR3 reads CASSARTGYNEQFF. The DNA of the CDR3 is TGTGCCAGCAGCGCCCGGACGGGATACAATGAGCAGTTCTTC.

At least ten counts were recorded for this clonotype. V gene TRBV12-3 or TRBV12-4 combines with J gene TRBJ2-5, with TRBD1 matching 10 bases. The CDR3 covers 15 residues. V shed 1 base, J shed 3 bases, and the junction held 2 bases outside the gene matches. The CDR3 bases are TGTGCCAGCAGTTTAGGCGGGACAGGGGAAGAGACCCAGTACTTC. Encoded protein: CASSLGGTGEETQYF.